This TCR beta chain was identified during a study of spatial heterogeneity in lung cancer. TCRdb itself ran the 5' RACE reads through MiXCR, one entry per CDR3 protein. Of 7,500 to 10,000 distinct CDR3 sequences listed, 15% to 18% are singletons. This CDR3 region has 18 residues. The V segment lost 1 base and the J segment 2 bases; nucleotides outside the gene matches: 8. The V gene's germline CDR1 is SGHDN and CDR2 FVKESK. As to time point: sample taken at primary tumor resection. This clonotype was counted between two and nine times. The TCR sequence derives from a male donor with early-stage non-small cell lung cancer. Specimen: normal lung tissue next to the tumor, collected at surgery. This chain uses TRBV14 with TRBJ2-3; TRBD2 agrees at 11 bases. The DNA of the CDR3 is TGTGCCAGCAGCCAAGTTCGGCCTAGCGGGAGGTACACAGATACGCAGTATTTT. Translation gives CASSQVRPSGRYTDTQYF. Using reference TRBV14 and TRBJ2-3 for the parts outside the CDR3, the full variable domain is EAGVTQFPSHSVIEKGQTVTLRCDPISGHDNLYWYRRVMGKEIKFLLHFVKESKQDESGMPNNRFLAERTGGTYSTLKVQPAELEDSGVYFCASSQVRPSGRYTDTQYFGPGTRLTVL.